This is a list of T cell receptor beta chains from one sample in a study of shared clonotypes between healthy human individuals. Generated by immunoSEQ multiplex PCR, the TCRdb table keeps only in-frame clones and is missing some. This table holds some 600,000 clones, roughly 96% found once. The specimen sequenced was naive CD8+ T cells sorted from blood. The receptors derive from a woman aged 25-40 years in good health. The conserved cysteine and the conserved F or W are not part of the CDR3 here. Rows give clone size only sometimes, using once, few, many, or a class for an expanded clone.

v_gene	abundance	j_gene	CDR3aa
TRBV19	once	TRBJ2-5	ASSNLEGQGAGETQY
TRBV29-1	.	TRBJ2-7	SARTGSSYEQY
TRBV5-8	once	TRBJ2-7	ASSITRGLFAYEQY
TRBV6-1	once	TRBJ2-7	ANREGYEQY
TRBV7-7	.	TRBJ2-5	ASSPEIQETQY
TRBV2	.	TRBJ2-5	ASSVYPMETQY
TRBV27	.	TRBJ2-7	ASSFGVRLWAEQY
TRBV2	.	TRBJ2-7	ASSARMGGNYEQY
TRBV14	.	TRBJ2-5	ASSQGVGSGETQY
TRBV27	.	TRBJ2-3	ASTWTSARTDTQY
TRBV27	once	TRBJ2-1	ASSLSSQGPYNEQF
TRBV6-6	.	TRBJ2-7	ASGAISYEQY
TRBV27	.	TRBJ2-1	ASSTLDGNNEQF
TRBV7-9	.	TRBJ2-1	ASSSGLAGRGSSYNEQF
TRBV6-5	.	TRBJ1-1	ASSWTANTEAF
TRBV5-1	once	TRBJ2-4	ASSPIAGGPETKNIQY
TRBV6-6	once	TRBJ1-5	ASSPDRANQPQH
TRBV10-2	.	TRBJ2-1	ASSDLTVHNEQF
TRBV28	.	TRBJ2-7	ASSWSLAGVYEQY
TRBV7-9	.	TRBJ2-7	ASSPHLEGQESYEQY
TRBV28	.	TRBJ1-5	ASSFMGVGQPQH
TRBV27	.	TRBJ2-7	ASKREASYEQY
TRBV6-5	.	.	ASGIIYEQY
TRBV5-6	.	TRBJ2-7	ASSLGQGNYEQY
TRBV28	.	TRBJ1-1	ASTLAEQDEAF
TRBV16	once	TRBJ2-1	ASTRGGERVYNEQF
TRBV9	once	TRBJ1-1	ASSVDTGVLGTEAF
TRBV27	.	TRBJ2-1	ASSSLGGAGYNEQF
TRBV9	.	TRBJ2-6	ASSEISGANVLT
TRBV14	.	TRBJ2-1	ASSQDPRSSYNEQF
TRBV5-6	.	TRBJ2-7	ASSPAGTGFHEQY
TRBV7-8	.	TRBJ1-1	ASIETGGIDTEAF
TRBV5-1	.	TRBJ1-6	ASSLAGTGGSSPLH
TRBV28	.	TRBJ2-5	ASSFGIGSQETQY
TRBV5-4	.	TRBJ2-1	ASSLGDYLGDEQF
TRBV28	.	TRBJ2-3	ASGTSTDTQY
TRBV27	.	TRBJ2-2	ASSLGLNTGELF
TRBV27	.	TRBJ2-7	ASSLPDRGRDEQY
TRBV7-9	.	TRBJ2-7	ASSPRTDNYYEQY
TRBV7-9	.	TRBJ2-7	ATSPIAGGTINSYEQY
TRBV19	.	TRBJ2-1	ASSWASGNEQF
TRBV29-1	.	TRBJ1-1	SVAQHTEAF
TRBV5-1	.	TRBJ2-5	ASRGDRGETQY
TRBV19	.	TRBJ1-1	ASSISEFSDTEAF
TRBV7-9	.	TRBJ1-2	ASSSSGRYT
TRBV7-9	once	TRBJ2-1	ASSWDSYNEQF
TRBV15	.	TRBJ1-4	ATKGANEKLF
TRBV28	.	TRBJ2-7	ASSYGNSYEQY
TRBV5-1	.	TRBJ2-1	ASSLFPGHNEQF
TRBV28	.	TRBJ2-7	ASSLALISGEQY
TRBV10-3	.	TRBJ2-3	AISEASGRALSTDTQY
TRBV29-1	.	TRBJ1-2	SARTGDGYGYT
TRBV27	.	TRBJ1-2	ASSPGQFQGYT
TRBV7-9	.	TRBJ1-3	ASSLFGQGAGNTIY
TRBV9	.	TRBJ1-2	ASSVDPGSTLYGYT